This T cell receptor (beta chain) was found in a study of molecular identifiers for immune sequencing clone quantification. General study points: Clones above 20 RNA copies contained over 98% of effector molecules but under 1% of naive ones. Amid 750,000 to 1,000,000 naive cells, spiked Jurkat TCR RNA from one cell was reportedly still detectable.

This CDR3 has 15 residues. V lost 7 bases, J lost 1 base, and 9 bases stayed unmatched. CDR1 MNHEY and CDR2 SVGAGI come from the germline V gene. Naive CD8 T cells were sorted, and the gate applied was CD8+CD4-CCR7+CD45RA+. This clonotype was observed at least ten times. Its antigen is currently unknown. Methods described previously were used for bulk TCR libraries, and listed TCR primers were applied. TCRdb independently ran MiXCR on the PCR reads; one entry per CDR3 protein. The table includes some 650,000 distinct CDR3 sequences, about 20% detected once. The chain uses TRBV6-5 and TRBJ2-5; 7 bases match TRBD1. Sequencing was performed on naive CD8+ T cells from blood, with Jurkat cell RNA spiked in. The subset was: FACS-sorted CD8+CD4-CCR7+CD45RA+ naive T cells. This TCR came from a human donor in good health. Some libraries in this study had Jurkat cell RNA spiked in. The CDR3 spells CASTLIRGLQETQYF. The CDR3 bases are TGTGCCAGCACTCTAATTAGGGGGCTCCAAGAGACCCAGTACTTC.